The rows below give T cell receptor beta chains drawn from one sample of a study of neoadjuvant nivolumab and ipilimumab in lung cancer. Profiling relied on immunoSEQ multiplex PCR, and the TCRdb table lists in-frame clones only, not all of them. The sample shows about 17,000 clones, more than 70% of them seen only once. The starting material was tumor tissue, obtained after neoadjuvant nivolumab, alone or with ipilimumab, at or shortly before surgery. These TCRs come from an adult with non-small cell lung cancer. The CDR3 runs from the conserved cysteine through the conserved F or W. The D gene is left open where the match is weak. Only part of the rows carry a size: once, few, many, or a class if the clone is expanded.

size: once; D: NA; V: TRBV12-5; J: TRBJ2-7; CDR3: CASGSLTAGSYEQYF
size: few; D: NA; V: TRBV5-6; J: TRBJ2-3; CDR3: CASSWGLTSTDTQYF
size: NA; D: NA; V: TRBV6-5; J: TRBJ2-7; CDR3: CASSSLDNYEQYF
size: NA; D: NA; V: TRBV7-3; J: TRBJ1-2; CDR3: CASSLASDHNYGYTF
size: NA; D: NA; V: TRBV2; J: TRBJ2-6; CDR3: CASMRVASGANVLTF
size: NA; D: NA; V: TRBV10-2; J: TRBJ1-5; CDR3: CASSENSAITAQHF
size: once; D: NA; V: TRBV5-4; J: TRBJ2-3; CDR3: CASSLSPSSSDTQYF
size: NA; D: TRBD2; V: TRBV7-9; J: TRBJ2-1; CDR3: CASSLSHSGGAFF
size: NA; D: NA; V: TRBV29-1; J: TRBJ2-7; CDR3: CSVSIAYEQYF
size: few; D: TRBD2; V: TRBV2; J: TRBJ2-1; CDR3: CASSEDSGGADEQFF
size: once; D: NA; V: TRBV4-3; J: TRBJ2-3; CDR3: CASSQDPAGAGSDTQYF
size: NA; D: NA; V: TRBV5-1; J: TRBJ2-1; CDR3: CASSLGWRGHNEQFF
size: NA; D: TRBD1; V: TRBV7-9; J: TRBJ1-6; CDR3: CASSFVSGGYNSPLHF
size: NA; D: NA; V: TRBV6-5; J: TRBJ1-2; CDR3: CASSLGRDLYGYTF
size: NA; D: TRBD2; V: TRBV7-2; J: TRBJ2-7; CDR3: CASSLAAGLAEGYEQYF
size: NA; D: NA; V: TRBV5-6; J: TRBJ2-7; CDR3: CASSLRIVDEQYF
size: once; D: NA; V: TRBV20-1; J: TRBJ2-1; CDR3: CSASDHEQFF
size: NA; D: NA; V: TRBV25-1; J: TRBJ1-1; CDR3: CASSESRENTEAFF
size: NA; D: TRBD1; V: TRBV6-5; J: TRBJ1-5; CDR3: CASSQTGGPNQPQHF
size: NA; D: NA; V: TRBV2; J: TRBJ2-2; CDR3: CASSDRTTTGELFF
size: NA; D: NA; V: TRBV5-4; J: TRBJ2-3; CDR3: CASSYTDTQYF
size: once; D: NA; V: TRBV5-6; J: TRBJ1-1; CDR3: CASSLGGMAAFF
size: few; D: NA; V: TRBV10-3; J: TRBJ2-7; CDR3: CAISESMAAGDHYEQYF
size: NA; D: NA; V: TRBV7-2; J: TRBJ2-1; CDR3: CASSPHNEQFF
size: few; D: NA; V: TRBV7-2; J: TRBJ2-6; CDR3: CASSLGGPGANVLTF
size: NA; D: NA; V: TRBV6-6; J: TRBJ1-1; CDR3: CASSYDLINTEAFF
size: few; D: TRBD2; V: TRBV11-2; J: TRBJ2-1; CDR3: CASSLALLASSYNEQFF
size: NA; D: NA; V: TRBV2; J: TRBJ1-4; CDR3: CASSEHHGANEKLFF
size: NA; D: NA; V: TRBV5-5; J: TRBJ2-5; CDR3: CASSLEGRGETQYF
size: NA; D: NA; V: TRBV19; J: TRBJ1-1; CDR3: CASSLHRTEAFF
size: NA; D: NA; V: TRBV7-7; J: TRBJ2-7; CDR3: CASSLTGSGEQYF
size: NA; D: TRBD1; V: TRBV6-5; J: TRBJ1-2; CDR3: CASSKGQGYGYTF
size: NA; D: TRBD1; V: TRBV7-9; J: TRBJ1-2; CDR3: CASSLLGGRDSYGYTF
size: NA; D: NA; V: TRBV30; J: TRBJ2-3; CDR3: CAWTVRGFTDTQYF
size: few; D: TRBD2; V: TRBV10-1; J: TRBJ2-1; CDR3: CASSESSGGTSYNEQFF
size: NA; D: NA; V: TRBV12-5; J: TRBJ2-7; CDR3: CASGLRGSHEQYF
size: once; D: NA; V: TRBV29-1; J: TRBJ2-1; CDR3: CSVVYSYNEQFF
size: NA; D: TRBD1; V: TRBV5-6; J: TRBJ2-6; CDR3: CASSSEDRAGANVLTF
size: NA; D: TRBD2; V: TRBV9; J: TRBJ2-2; CDR3: CASSRTSGNTGELFF
size: NA; D: NA; V: TRBV4-2; J: TRBJ1-1; CDR3: CASSQEQGLRDTEAFF
size: once; D: TRBD2; V: TRBV7-3; J: TRBJ2-7; CDR3: CASSLTGERGSYEQYF
size: NA; D: NA; V: TRBV7-2; J: TRBJ2-3; CDR3: CASSLLGGFGDTQYF
size: NA; D: TRBD1; V: TRBV2; J: TRBJ1-2; CDR3: CASRGQGILFGYTF
size: NA; D: NA; V: TRBV11-2; J: TRBJ2-3; CDR3: CASSLEVVFDTQYF
size: NA; D: TRBD1; V: TRBV7-2; J: TRBJ2-1; CDR3: CASSSMPGQGEDEQFF
size: once; D: NA; V: TRBV6-4; J: TRBJ1-1; CDR3: CASSDRGSGEAFF
size: NA; D: TRBD2; V: TRBV6-6; J: TRBJ2-7; CDR3: CASRPGGGRAYEQYF
size: NA; D: TRBD2; V: TRBV7-2; J: TRBJ2-5; CDR3: CASSPFGLAGEVGETQYF
size: NA; D: NA; V: TRBV6-1; J: TRBJ2-7; CDR3: CASSVIHEQYF
size: NA; D: TRBD2; V: TRBV6-1; J: TRBJ2-1; CDR3: CASSELASGGGYNEQFF